This passage covers 32 T cell receptor beta chains from one sample sequenced in a study of T-cell reconstitution after alpha-beta-depleted transplantation in children. Preparation of the TCRbeta library used unique molecular identifiers. TCRdb re-derived calls from the PCR reads in MiXCR, one entry per CDR3 protein. Among roughly 590,000 distinct CDR3 sequences listed, roughly 17% were seen once. Sequences were derived from PBMCs from the stem cell graft donor, sampled from the stem cell graft. The receptor set was obtained from a human donor who donated a stem cell graft to a child with acute myeloid leukemia.

This clonotype has a handful of counts. This sequence joins TRBV11-2 and TRBJ1-2; D remains unclear. The germline V gene has CDR1 SGHAT and CDR2 FQNNGV. Trimming pared 0 bases from V and 5 bases from J, leaving 10 bases between. This CDR3 is built from 14 residues. The CDR3 reads CASSLEPGLYGYTF. The CDR3 DNA follows: TGTGCCAGCAGCTTAGAACCGGGCCTGTATGGCTACACCTTC.

This clonotype turned up a few times. The CDR3 DNA reads TGTGCCAGCAGCTCGGGACAGGGGAAGCAGTTCTTC. Translation gives CASSSGQGKQFF. This chain connects TRBV5-5 to TRBJ2-1, with 10 nucleotides matching TRBD1. Germline V gene sequence: CDR1 SGHKS, CDR2 YYEKEE (reference sequence). Germline trimming cut 3 bases from V and 11 bases from J; bases unmatched to any gene: 2. This CDR3 is built from 12 residues.

This clonotype was counted between two and nine times. The chain recombines TRBV7-2 with TRBJ1-6; D call uncertain. Germline V lookup: CDR1 SGHTA, CDR2 FQGNSA. There are 14 residues in the CDR3. V lost 7 bases and J lost 4, with 11 bases in between. The CDR3 spells CASTRGVYNSPLHF. In DNA, the CDR3 is TGTGCCAGCACCCGGGGAGTTTATAATTCACCCCTCCACTTT.

This clonotype came up many times. The chain couples TRBV5-1 to TRBJ2-7; D remains unclear. Germline-derived CDR1 and CDR2 are SGHRS and YFSETQ. The V and J ends lost 4 bases and 2 bases respectively, with 1 base between them. This CDR3 contains 10 residues. The CDR3 sequence is CASSAYEQYF. The CDR3 DNA follows: TGCGCCAGCAGCGCCTACGAGCAGTACTTC.

This clonotype was seen more than once but under ten times. This CDR3 is CSASPGDYGYTF. DNA of the CDR3: TGCAGTGCTAGCCCGGGAGACTATGGCTACACCTTC. The chain links TRBV20-1 to TRBJ1-2; D is unresolved. The CDR3 is made up of 12 amino acids. Germline V lookup: CDR1 DFQATT, CDR2 SNEGSKA (reference sequence). V was clipped by 3 bases and J by 3 bases, with 8 bases between them.

This rearrangement joins TRBV7-2 to TRBJ2-1; D unclear. Germline CDR1 is SGHTA and CDR2 is FQGNSA. The germline V and J ends were trimmed by 5 bases and 9 bases, with 17 bases remaining between them. The CDR3 contains 14 residues. CDR3 amino acids: CASSPNLMPPEQFF. DNA of the CDR3: TGTGCCAGCAGCCCGAACTTAATGCCCCCTGAGCAGTTCTTC.

There are many counts of this clonotype. The CDR3: CSARDWAHSGNTIYF. CDR3 DNA sequence: TGCAGTGCTAGAGATTGGGCGCACTCTGGAAACACCATATATTTT. The rearrangement uses TRBV20-1 and TRBJ1-3; D not resolved. This CDR3 contains 15 residues. CDR1 and CDR2 from the germline V gene are DFQATT and SNEGSKA (reference sequence). The V end lost 0 bases, the J end lost 0 bases, and 9 bases lay between the germline ends.

This clonotype was picked up many times. This chain joins TRBV20-1 and TRBJ2-1; 7 nucleotides agree with TRBD1. The V gene end was trimmed by 5 bases and the J gene end by 6 bases; junction bases not matched to a gene: 7. The CDR3 is 13 amino acids. CDR1 and CDR2 from the germline V gene are DFQATT and SNEGSKA (reference sequence). The CDR3 is CSAPGQQGNEQFF. For the CDR3, the DNA is TGCAGTGCTCCGGGACAGCAAGGCAATGAGCAGTTCTTC.

The rearrangement uses TRBV7-9 and TRBJ2-3, with D maybe TRBD1 (6 bases). There are 15 residues in the CDR3. From germline, CDR1 is SEHNR and CDR2 FQNEAQ (reference sequence). Trimming shortened V by 5 bases and J by 6 bases, and 18 bases separated the two germline ends. CDR3 nucleotide sequence: TGTGCCAGCAGCCATGCTAAGGGGGTCGGTGATACGCAGTATTTT. Amino acids: CASSHAKGVGDTQYF.

This rearrangement joins TRBV27 to TRBJ1-1; D not certain. Germline CDR1 is MNHEY and CDR2 is SMNVEV (reference sequence). Trimming shortened V by 5 bases and J by 8 bases, and 15 bases separated the two germline ends. The CDR3 contains 13 residues. The CDR3: CASSPPDPGEAFF. The CDR3 DNA is TGTGCCAGCAGTCCCCCGGACCCGGGGGAAGCTTTCTTT.

This clonotype showed up many times. The chain joins TRBV5-1 to TRBJ2-7; TRBD2 aligns across 8 bases. This CDR3 region has 15 residues. Germline CDR1 reads SGHRS; CDR2 reads YFSETQ. V lost 4 bases, J lost 4 bases, and 10 bases stayed unmatched. CDR3 DNA sequence: TGCGCCAGCAGCCCAGTGCCTGGCGGGGGGTACGAGCAGTACTTC. As protein: CASSPVPGGGYEQYF.

This clonotype was counted ten times or more. J is TRBJ2-1 and V is TRBV29-1; D gene uncertain. V was pared by 4 bases and J by 3 bases, with 10 bases between. CDR3 length: 13 residues. From germline, CDR1 is SQVTM and CDR2 ANQGSEA. The DNA of the CDR3 is TGCAGCGTTGGGGCAGGTATCTACAATGAGCAGTTCTTC. It codes for CSVGAGIYNEQFF.

This clonotype was recorded once. This rearrangement joins TRBV10-1 to TRBJ1-6; D is perhaps TRBD1 (5 bases). CDR3 size: 15 residues. CDR1 and CDR2 (germline): WNHNN, SYGVQD (reference sequence). Trimming shortened V by 2 bases and J by 7 bases, and 12 bases separated the two germline ends. The CDR3 loop reads CASSETGGPNSPLHF. CDR3 bases: TGCGCCAGCAGTGAGACCGGGGGTCCGAATTCACCCCTCCACTTT.

The chain employs TRBV12-3 or TRBV12-4 and TRBJ1-1; 11 bases are shared with TRBD1. The CDR3 runs to 16 residues. The V segment lost 6 bases and the J segment 3 bases; nucleotides outside the gene matches: 9. The CDR3: CASRVGTGGRDTEAFF. CDR3 nucleotides: TGTGCCAGCAGGGTCGGGACAGGGGGGAGAGACACTGAAGCTTTCTTT.

CDR3 sequence reads: CASSAPRDTQYF. In DNA, the CDR3 is TGCGCCAGCTCGGCCCCACGAGATACGCAGTATTTT. The chain combines TRBV5-1 with TRBJ2-3; D gene uncertain. The CDR3 extends over 12 amino acids. The V gene lost 7 bases and the J gene lost 5 bases, with 11 bases spanning the gap. Germline V lookup: CDR1 SGHRS, CDR2 YFSETQ.

This clonotype was recorded at least ten times. The chain links TRBV24-1 to TRBJ2-1, with a weak D call TRBD2 (6 bases). Per the germline V gene, CDR1 is KGHDR and CDR2 is SFDVKD. V dropped 9 bases and J dropped 2 bases, with 16 bases sitting between them. The CDR3 runs to 15 residues. The CDR3 loop reads CATSRLGGTYNEQFF. CDR3 DNA: TGTGCCACCTCCCGCTTGGGGGGTACCTACAATGAGCAGTTCTTC.

At least ten counts were recorded for this clonotype. In nucleotides, the CDR3 is TGTGCCAGCAGCTACCGACAGGGAGGGTCCTACGAGCAGTACTTC. Translation gives CASSYRQGGSYEQYF. This chain connects TRBV7-2 to TRBJ2-7; D may be TRBD1 or TRBD2 (7 bases each). The CDR3 spans 15 residues. CDR1 is SGHTA and CDR2 is FQGNSA in the germline V gene. V lost 4 bases and J lost 1, with 14 bases in between. The full variable domain, its missing parts supplied by reference TRBV7-2 and TRBJ2-7, is GAGVSQSPSNKVTEKGKDVELRCDPISGHTALYWYRQSLGQGLEFLIYFQGNSAPDKSGLPSDRFSAERTGGSVSTLTIQRTQQEDSAVYLCASSYRQGGSYEQYFGPGTRLTVT.

This clonotype was seen only a few times. This sequence joins TRBV6-4 and TRBJ1-1; D ambiguous. The CDR3 is 14 amino acids. Germline-derived CDR1 and CDR2 are MRHNA and SNTAGT. Trimming left V 0 bases short and J 5 bases short, with 10 bases between. CDR3 sequence reads: CASSDSLWETEAFF. As DNA, the CDR3 is TGTGCCAGCAGTGACTCCTTATGGGAGACTGAAGCTTTCTTT.

Points on this clonotype: A junction boundary mismatches the germline segment, possibly from a read error. V gene TRBV5-5 combines with J gene TRBJ2-7; D uncertain. Germline lookup yields CDR1 SGHKS and CDR2 YYEKEE (reference sequence). This CDR3 has 13 amino acids. The CDR3 DNA follows: TGTGCCAGGAGCCTAGGGCCCCTCTGCGAGCTGTACTTC. This codes for CARSLGPLCELYF.

The chain joins TRBV18 to TRBJ1-6; 9 bases map to TRBD1. Germline V CDR1 and CDR2: KGHSH, LQKENI. This CDR3 is 16 amino acids long. After removal of 3 bases from V and 5 bases from J, the junction contained 5 bases not matched to a gene. This CDR3 reads CASSPGDRDHNSPLHF. CDR3 coding DNA: TGTGCCAGCTCACCGGGGGACAGGGACCATAATTCACCCCTCCACTTT.

V usage is TRBV18 and J usage is TRBJ2-1; D is perhaps TRBD1 or TRBD2 (6 bases each). The CDR3 spans 12 residues. CDR1 and CDR2 from the germline V gene are KGHSH and LQKENI. V gave up 6 bases and J gave up 10 bases, with 13 bases separating them. The CDR3 coding sequence is TGTGCCAGCTCCAGGGGAGGTGAAGAGCAGTTCTTC. Protein: CASSRGGEEQFF.

This clonotype has at least ten counts. The rearrangement joins TRBV20-1 to TRBJ1-2; D is unresolved. This CDR3 spans 14 amino acids. CDR1 and CDR2 from the germline V gene are DFQATT and SNEGSKA (reference sequence). Trimming took 1 base from V and 7 from J, leaving 16 bases between them. DNA for the CDR3: TGCAGTGCTAGAGCTTCGGCAGCGAGGGTTGGCTACACCTTC. This sequence encodes CSARASAARVGYTF.

The table lists this clonotype with a few counts. The chain links TRBV15 to TRBJ1-2, with D possibly matching TRBD1 (5 bases). CDR1 and CDR2 (germline): LNHNV, YYDKDF (reference sequence). The germline V and J ends were trimmed by 5 bases and 2 bases, with 18 bases remaining between them. The CDR3 covers 16 residues. CDR3 bases: TGTGCCACCAGCGGATTAACGGACAAGAAAAACTATGGCTACACCTTC. It codes for CATSGLTDKKNYGYTF.

This rearrangement joins TRBV7-9 to TRBJ2-7, with 8 bases aligning to TRBD1. The junction had 6 bases not matched to a gene; V was cut back by 8 bases and J by 0 bases. Per germline, CDR1 SEHNR and CDR2 FQNEAQ (reference sequence). The CDR3 runs to 14 residues. The CDR3 here is CASGGQESSYEQYF. CDR3 DNA sequence: TGTGCCAGCGGGGGACAGGAGAGCTCCTACGAGCAGTACTTC.

The gene calls are TRBV12-3 or TRBV12-4 and TRBJ2-7; D tentatively reads TRBD1 or TRBD2 (5 bases each). Between the trimmed V and J ends, which lost 3 bases and 3 bases, there was a span of 15 bases. The CDR3 consists of 15 residues. The DNA for the CDR3 is TGTGCCAGCAGTTTCGGGTATAGGGGAGACTACGAGCAGTACTTC. It is translated as CASSFGYRGDYEQYF.

The genes are TRBV30 and TRBJ1-6; tentative D call: TRBD1 (5 bases). Trimming took off 0 bases at V and 10 bases at J, with 16 bases between the two ends. The CDR3 spans 15 residues. The germline V gene has CDR1 GTSNPN and CDR2 SVGIG (reference sequence). The CDR3 sequence: CAWSVRGNGRSPLHF. The CDR3 nucleotides are TGTGCCTGGAGTGTACGGGGCAACGGAAGGTCACCCCTCCACTTT. Supplemented by reference TRBV30 and TRBJ1-6, the full variable domain reads SQTIHQWPATLVQPVGSPLSLECTVEGTSNPNLYWYRQAAGRGLQLLFYSVGIGQISSEVPQNLSASRPQDRQFILSSKKLLLSDSGFYLCAWSVRGNGRSPLHFGNGTRLTVT.

This clonotype was recorded many times. V gene TRBV20-1 combines with J gene TRBJ2-1; TRBD2 is a possible D gene (5 bases). CDR1 and CDR2 (germline): DFQATT, SNEGSKA (reference sequence). CDR3 length: 12 amino acids. The chain's CDR3 is CSGIRGYNEQFF. In DNA form, the CDR3 reads TGCAGCGGCATACGGGGCTACAATGAGCAGTTCTTC.

The chain joins TRBV12-3 or TRBV12-4 to TRBJ1-2; 10 bases line up with TRBD1. V was pared by 4 bases and J by 7 bases, with 6 bases of the junction left unmatched. The CDR3 spans 14 residues. The CDR3 nucleotides read TGTGCCAGCAGTTCATCGGGACAGGGGACTGGCTACACCTTC. Its protein product is CASSSSGQGTGYTF.

V is TRBV20-1 and J is TRBJ2-4; tentatively, D is TRBD1 (6 bases). This CDR3 has 17 amino acids. CDR1 is DFQATT, CDR2 SNEGSKA, per germline (reference sequence). The V end was cut by 4 bases, the J end by 2 bases, with 21 bases between. The CDR3 sequence is CSATRGRQEITKNIQYF. CDR3 sequence (DNA): TGCAGTGCTACCCGGGGCCGACAGGAAATCACCAAAAACATTCAGTACTTC.

This clonotype has just one count. The chain carries TRBV7-9 and TRBJ1-1; D remains ambiguous. Germline loops: CDR1 SEHNR, CDR2 FQNEAQ (reference sequence). This CDR3 has 12 amino acids. V lost 4 bases, J lost 11 bases, and 14 bases lay in between. The DNA of the CDR3 is TGTGCCAGCAGCTCCTCGAGTGGAAGGGCTTTCTTT. Translation: CASSSSSGRAFF.

In this sample, this clonotype turned up a few times. The chain has TRBV10-3 and TRBJ1-2; possibly TRBD1 for D (5 bases). The CDR3 has 11 residues. Per the germline V gene, CDR1 is ENHRY and CDR2 is SYGVKD. V gave up 6 bases and J gave up 8 bases, with 10 bases separating them. The CDR3 coding sequence is TGTGCCATCAGCGCCGGGGGAGGCTACACCTTC. Translated, it gives CAISAGGGYTF.

The sample holds many counts of this clonotype. At one end the junction does not follow the germline gene, possibly because of a read error. The genes are TRBV7-2 and TRBJ1-2, with TRBD1 as a possible D gene (6 bases). This CDR3 spans 13 amino acids. Germline V gene lookup returns CDR1 SGHTA and CDR2 FQGNSA. CDR3 DNA sequence: TGTGCCAGCAGCTTGACAGGCTCCTATGACTACACCTTC. Translating gives CASSLTGSYDYTF.